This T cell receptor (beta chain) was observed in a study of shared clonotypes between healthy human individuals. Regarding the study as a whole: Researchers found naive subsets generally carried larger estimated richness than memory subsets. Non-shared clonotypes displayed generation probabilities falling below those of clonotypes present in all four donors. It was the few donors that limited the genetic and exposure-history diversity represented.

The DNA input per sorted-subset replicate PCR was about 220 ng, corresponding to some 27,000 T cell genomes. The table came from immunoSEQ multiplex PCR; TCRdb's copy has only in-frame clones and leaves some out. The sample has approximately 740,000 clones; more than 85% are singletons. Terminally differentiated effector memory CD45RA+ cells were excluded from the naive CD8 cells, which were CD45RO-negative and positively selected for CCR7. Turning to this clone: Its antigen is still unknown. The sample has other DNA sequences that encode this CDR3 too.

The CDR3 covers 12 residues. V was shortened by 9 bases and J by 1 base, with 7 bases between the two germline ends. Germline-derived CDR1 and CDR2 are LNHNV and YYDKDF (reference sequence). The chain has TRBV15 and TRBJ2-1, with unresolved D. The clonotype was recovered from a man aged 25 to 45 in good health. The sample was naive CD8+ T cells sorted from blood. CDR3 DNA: TGTGCCACTCGCAGTTCCTACAATGAGCAGTTCTTC. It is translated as CATRSSYNEQFF.